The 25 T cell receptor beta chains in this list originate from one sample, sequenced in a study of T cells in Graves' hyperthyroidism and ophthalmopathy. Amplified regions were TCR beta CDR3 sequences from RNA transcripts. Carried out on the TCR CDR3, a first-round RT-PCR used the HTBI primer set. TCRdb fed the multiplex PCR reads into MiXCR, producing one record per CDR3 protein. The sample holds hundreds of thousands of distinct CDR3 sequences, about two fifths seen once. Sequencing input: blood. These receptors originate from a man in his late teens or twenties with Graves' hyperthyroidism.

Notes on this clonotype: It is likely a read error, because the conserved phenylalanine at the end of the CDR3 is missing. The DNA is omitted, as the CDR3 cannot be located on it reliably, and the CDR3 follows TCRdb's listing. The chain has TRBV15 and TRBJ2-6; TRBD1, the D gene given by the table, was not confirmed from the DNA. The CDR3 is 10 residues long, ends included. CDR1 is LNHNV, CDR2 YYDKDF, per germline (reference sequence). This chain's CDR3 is CATSHTRGAI.

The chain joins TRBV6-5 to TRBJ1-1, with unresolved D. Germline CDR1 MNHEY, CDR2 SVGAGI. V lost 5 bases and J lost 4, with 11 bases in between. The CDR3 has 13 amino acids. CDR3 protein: CASSSIGRTEAFF. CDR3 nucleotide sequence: TGTGCCAGCAGTAGTATAGGGCGCACTGAAGCTTTCTTT.

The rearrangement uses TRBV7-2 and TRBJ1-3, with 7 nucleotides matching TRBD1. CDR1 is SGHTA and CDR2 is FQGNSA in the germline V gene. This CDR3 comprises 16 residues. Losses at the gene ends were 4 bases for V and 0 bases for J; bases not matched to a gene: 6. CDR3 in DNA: TGTGCCAGCAGCTACCGGGACAGAACCTCTGGAAACACCATATATTTT. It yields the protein CASSYRDRTSGNTIYF.

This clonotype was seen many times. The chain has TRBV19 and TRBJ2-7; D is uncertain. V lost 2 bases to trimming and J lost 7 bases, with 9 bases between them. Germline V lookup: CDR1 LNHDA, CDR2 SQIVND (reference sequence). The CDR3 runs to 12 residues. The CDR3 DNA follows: TGTGCCAGTAGTATAAACAGCCTGGAGCAGTACTTC. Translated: CASSINSLEQYF.

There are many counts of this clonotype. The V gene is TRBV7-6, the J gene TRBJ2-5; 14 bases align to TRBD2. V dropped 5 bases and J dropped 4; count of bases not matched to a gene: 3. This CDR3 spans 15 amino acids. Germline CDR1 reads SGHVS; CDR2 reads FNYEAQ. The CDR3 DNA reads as TGTGCCAGCAGCACCGGACTAGCGGGAGGAGAGACCCAGTACTTC. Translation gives CASSTGLAGGETQYF.

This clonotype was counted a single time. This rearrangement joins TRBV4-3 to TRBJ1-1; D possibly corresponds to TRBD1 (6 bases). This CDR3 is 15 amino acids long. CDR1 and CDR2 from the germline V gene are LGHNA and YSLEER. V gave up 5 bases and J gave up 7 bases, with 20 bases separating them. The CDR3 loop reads CASSVPSGHPGEAFF. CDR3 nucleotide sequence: TGCGCCAGCAGCGTACCCTCGGGACATCCAGGTGAAGCTTTCTTT.

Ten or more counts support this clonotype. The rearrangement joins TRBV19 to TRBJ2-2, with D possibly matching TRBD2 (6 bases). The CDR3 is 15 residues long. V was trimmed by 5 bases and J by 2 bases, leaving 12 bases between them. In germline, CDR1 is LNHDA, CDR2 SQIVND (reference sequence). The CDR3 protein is CASSPRRGNTGELFF. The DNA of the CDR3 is TGTGCCAGTAGTCCCAGGCGGGGAAACACCGGGGAGCTGTTTTTT.

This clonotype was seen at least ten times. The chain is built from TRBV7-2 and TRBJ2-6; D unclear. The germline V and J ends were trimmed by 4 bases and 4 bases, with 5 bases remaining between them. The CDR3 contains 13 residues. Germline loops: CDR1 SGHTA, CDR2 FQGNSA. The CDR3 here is CASSSQGANVLTF. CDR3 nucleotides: TGTGCCAGCAGCTCTCAGGGGGCCAACGTCCTGACTTTC.

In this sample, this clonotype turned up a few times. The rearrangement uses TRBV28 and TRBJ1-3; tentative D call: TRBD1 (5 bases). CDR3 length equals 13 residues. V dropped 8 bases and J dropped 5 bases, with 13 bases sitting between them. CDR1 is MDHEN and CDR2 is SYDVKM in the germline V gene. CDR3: CASLSGNRNTIYF. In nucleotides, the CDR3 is TGTGCCAGCCTCTCAGGGAACAGAAACACCATATATTTT.

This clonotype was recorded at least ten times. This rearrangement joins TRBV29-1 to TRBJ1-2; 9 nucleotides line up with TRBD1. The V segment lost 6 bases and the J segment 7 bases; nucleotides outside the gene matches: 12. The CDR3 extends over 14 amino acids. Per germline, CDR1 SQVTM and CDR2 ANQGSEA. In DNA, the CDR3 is TGCAGCGTCGTCACACCGGGACAGGGTCTTGGCTACACCTTC. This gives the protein CSVVTPGQGLGYTF.

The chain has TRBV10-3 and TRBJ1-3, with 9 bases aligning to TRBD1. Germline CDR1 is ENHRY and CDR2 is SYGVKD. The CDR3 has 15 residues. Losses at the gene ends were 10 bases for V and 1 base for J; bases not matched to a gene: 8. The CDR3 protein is CATGTGQGSGNTIYF. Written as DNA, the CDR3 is TGTGCCACCGGGACAGGGCAGGGATCTGGAAACACCATATATTTT.

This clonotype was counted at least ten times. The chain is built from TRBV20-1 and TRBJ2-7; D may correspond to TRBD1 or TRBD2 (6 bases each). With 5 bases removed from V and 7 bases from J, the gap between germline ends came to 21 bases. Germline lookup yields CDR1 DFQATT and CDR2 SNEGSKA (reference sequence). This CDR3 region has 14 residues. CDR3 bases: TGCAGTGCTCCAGGGGTGCAGCGCCGGGAGGAGCAGTACTTC. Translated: CSAPGVQRREEQYF.

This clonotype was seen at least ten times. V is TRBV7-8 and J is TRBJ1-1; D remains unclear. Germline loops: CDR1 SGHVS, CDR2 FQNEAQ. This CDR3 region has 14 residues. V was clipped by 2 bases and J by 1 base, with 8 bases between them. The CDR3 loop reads CASSLWGRNTEAFF. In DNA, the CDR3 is TGTGCCAGCAGCTTATGGGGTAGGAACACTGAAGCTTTCTTT. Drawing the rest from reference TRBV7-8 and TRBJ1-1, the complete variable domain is GAGVSQSPRYKVAKRGQDVALRCDPISGHVSLFWYQQALGQGPEFLTYFQNEAQLDKSGLPSDRFFAERPEGSVSTLKIQRTQQEDSAVYLCASSLWGRNTEAFFGQGTRLTVV.

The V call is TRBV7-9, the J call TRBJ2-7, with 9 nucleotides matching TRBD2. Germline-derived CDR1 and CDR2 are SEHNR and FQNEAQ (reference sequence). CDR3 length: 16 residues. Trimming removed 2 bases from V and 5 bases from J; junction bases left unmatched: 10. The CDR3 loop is CASSLRGVAGGDEQYF. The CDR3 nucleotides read TGTGCCAGCAGCTTACGAGGGGTCGCGGGAGGGGACGAGCAGTACTTC.

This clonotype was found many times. CDR3 sequence reads: CASSSPRDRTYEQYF. For the CDR3, the DNA is TGTGCCAGCAGCTCCCCACGGGACAGAACCTACGAGCAGTACTTC. The chain joins TRBV7-2 to TRBJ2-7, with 7 bases aligning to TRBD1. V dropped 4 bases and J dropped 2; count of bases not matched to a gene: 8. CDR1 and CDR2 from the germline V gene are SGHTA and FQGNSA. The CDR3 contains 15 residues.

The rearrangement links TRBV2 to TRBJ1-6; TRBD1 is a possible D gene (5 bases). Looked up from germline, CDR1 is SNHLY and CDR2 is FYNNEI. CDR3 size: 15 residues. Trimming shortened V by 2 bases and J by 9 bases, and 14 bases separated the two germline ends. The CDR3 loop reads CASSESGGVGSPLHF. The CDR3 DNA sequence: TGTGCCAGCAGTGAATCGGGGGGAGTGGGTTCACCCCTCCACTTT.

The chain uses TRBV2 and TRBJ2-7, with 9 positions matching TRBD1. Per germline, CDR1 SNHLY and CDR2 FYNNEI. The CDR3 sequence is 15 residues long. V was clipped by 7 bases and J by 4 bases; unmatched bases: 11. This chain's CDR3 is CASIRDRDRAYEQYF. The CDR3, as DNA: TGTGCCAGCATCCGAGACCGGGACAGGGCATACGAGCAGTACTTC.

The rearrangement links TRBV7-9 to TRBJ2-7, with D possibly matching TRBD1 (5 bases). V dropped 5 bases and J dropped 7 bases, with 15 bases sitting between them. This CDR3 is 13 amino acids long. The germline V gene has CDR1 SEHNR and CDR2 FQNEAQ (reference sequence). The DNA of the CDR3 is TGTGCCAGCAGCGCGGACACATACAATGAGCAGTACTTC. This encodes CASSADTYNEQYF.

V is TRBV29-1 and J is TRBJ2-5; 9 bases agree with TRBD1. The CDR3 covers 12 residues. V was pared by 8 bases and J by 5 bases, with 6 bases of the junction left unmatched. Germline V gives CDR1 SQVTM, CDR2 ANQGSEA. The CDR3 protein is CSLGQGPETQYF. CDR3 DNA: TGCAGCCTCGGACAGGGGCCGGAGACCCAGTACTTC. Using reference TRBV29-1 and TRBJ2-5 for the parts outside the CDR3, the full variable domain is SAVISQKPSRDICQRGTSLTIQCQVDSQVTMMFWYRQQPGQSLTLIATANQGSEATYESGFVIDKFPISRPNLTFSTLTVSNMSPEDSSIYLCSLGQGPETQYFGPGTRLLVL.

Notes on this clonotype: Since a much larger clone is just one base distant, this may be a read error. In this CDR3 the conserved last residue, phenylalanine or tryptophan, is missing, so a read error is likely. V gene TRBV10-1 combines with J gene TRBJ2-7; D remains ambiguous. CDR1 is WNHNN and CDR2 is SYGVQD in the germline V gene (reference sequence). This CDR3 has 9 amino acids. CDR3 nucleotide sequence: TGCGTCGTGCTTTACGAGCAGTACCTC. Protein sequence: CVVLYEQYL.

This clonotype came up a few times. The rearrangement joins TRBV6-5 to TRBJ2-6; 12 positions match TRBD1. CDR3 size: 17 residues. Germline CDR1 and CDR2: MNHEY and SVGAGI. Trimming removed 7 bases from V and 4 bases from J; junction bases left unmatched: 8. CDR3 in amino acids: CASTKGQGAAGANVLTF. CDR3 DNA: TGTGCCAGCACCAAGGGACAGGGGGCGGCGGGGGCCAACGTCCTGACTTTC.

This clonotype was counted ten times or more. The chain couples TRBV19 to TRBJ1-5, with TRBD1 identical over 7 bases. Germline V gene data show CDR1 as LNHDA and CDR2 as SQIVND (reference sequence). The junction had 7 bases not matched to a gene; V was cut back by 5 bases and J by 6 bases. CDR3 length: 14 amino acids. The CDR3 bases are TGTGCCAGTAGTTCCGGACAGGAAAGTCAGCCCCAGCATTTT. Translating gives CASSSGQESQPQHF. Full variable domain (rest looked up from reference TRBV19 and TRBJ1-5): DGGITQSPKYLFRKEGQNVTLSCEQNLNHDAMYWYRQDPGQGLRLIYYSQIVNDFQKGDIAEGYSVSREKKESFPLTVTSAQKNPTAFYLCASSSGQESQPQHFGDGTRLSIL.

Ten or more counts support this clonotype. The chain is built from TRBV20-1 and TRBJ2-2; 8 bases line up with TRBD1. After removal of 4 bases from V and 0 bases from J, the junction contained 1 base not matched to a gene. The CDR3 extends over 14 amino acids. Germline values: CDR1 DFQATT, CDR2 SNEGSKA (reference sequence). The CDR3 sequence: CSATQGANTGELFF. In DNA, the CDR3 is TGCAGTGCTACACAGGGGGCGAACACCGGGGAGCTGTTTTTT.

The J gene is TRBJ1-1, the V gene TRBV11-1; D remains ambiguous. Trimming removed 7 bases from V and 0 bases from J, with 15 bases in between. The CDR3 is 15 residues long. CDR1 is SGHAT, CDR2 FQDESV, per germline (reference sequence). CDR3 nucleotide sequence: TGTGCCAGCAATCTCTGGGGAGTAATGAACACTGAAGCTTTCTTT. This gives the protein CASNLWGVMNTEAFF. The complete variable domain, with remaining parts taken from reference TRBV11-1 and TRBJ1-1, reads EAEVAQSPRYKITEKSQAVAFWCDPISGHATLYWYRQILGQGPELLVQFQDESVVDDSQLPKDRFSAERLKGVDSTLKIQPAELGDSAMYLCASNLWGVMNTEAFFGQGTRLTVV.

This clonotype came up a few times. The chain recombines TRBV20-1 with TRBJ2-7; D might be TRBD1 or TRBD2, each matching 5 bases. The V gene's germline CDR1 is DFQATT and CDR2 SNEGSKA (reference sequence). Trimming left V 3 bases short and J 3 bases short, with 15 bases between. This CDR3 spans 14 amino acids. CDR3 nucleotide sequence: TGCAGTGCTAGGCCGGGACGGAGCTTCTACGAGCAGTACTTC. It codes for CSARPGRSFYEQYF.